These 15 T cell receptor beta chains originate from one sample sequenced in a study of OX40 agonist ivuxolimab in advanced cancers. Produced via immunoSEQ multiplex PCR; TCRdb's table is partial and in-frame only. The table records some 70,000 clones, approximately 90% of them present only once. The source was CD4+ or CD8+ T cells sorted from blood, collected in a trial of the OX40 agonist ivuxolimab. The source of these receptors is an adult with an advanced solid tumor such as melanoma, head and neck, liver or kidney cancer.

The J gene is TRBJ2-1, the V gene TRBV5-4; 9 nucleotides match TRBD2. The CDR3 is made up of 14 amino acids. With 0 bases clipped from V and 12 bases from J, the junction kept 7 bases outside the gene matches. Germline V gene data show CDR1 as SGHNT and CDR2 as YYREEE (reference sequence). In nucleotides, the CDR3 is TGTGCCAGCAGCTTGGGACTAGCGGCTCCAACGCAGTTCTTC. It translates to CASSLGLAAPTQFF.

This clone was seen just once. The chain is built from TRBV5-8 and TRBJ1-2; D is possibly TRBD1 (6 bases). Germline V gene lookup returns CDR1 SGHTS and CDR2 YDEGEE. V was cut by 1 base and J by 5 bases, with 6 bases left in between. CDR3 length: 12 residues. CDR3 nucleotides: TGTGCCAGCAGCTTGACAGGGTATGGCTACACCTTC. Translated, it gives CASSLTGYGYTF.

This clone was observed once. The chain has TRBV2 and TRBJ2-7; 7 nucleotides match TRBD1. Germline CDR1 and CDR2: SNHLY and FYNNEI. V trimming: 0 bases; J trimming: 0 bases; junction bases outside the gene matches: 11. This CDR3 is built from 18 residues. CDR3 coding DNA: TGTGCCAGCAGTGAAGCATACTGGGGACAGAAGACCTCCTACGAGCAGTACTTC. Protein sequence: CASSEAYWGQKTSYEQYF.

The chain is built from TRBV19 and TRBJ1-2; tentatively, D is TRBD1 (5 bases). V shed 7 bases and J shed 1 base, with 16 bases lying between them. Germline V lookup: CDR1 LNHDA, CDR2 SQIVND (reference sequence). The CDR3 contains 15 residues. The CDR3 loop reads CASTEGRGNNYGYTF. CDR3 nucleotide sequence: TGTGCCAGTACGGAGGGTAGGGGAAATAACTATGGCTACACCTTC.

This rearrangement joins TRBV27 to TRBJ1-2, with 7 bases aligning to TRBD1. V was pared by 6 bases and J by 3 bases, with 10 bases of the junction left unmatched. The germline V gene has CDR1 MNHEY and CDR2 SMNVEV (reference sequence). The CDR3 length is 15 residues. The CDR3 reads CASSPLTGNYYGYTF. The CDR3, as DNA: TGTGCCAGCAGCCCCTTGACAGGGAACTACTATGGCTACACCTTC.

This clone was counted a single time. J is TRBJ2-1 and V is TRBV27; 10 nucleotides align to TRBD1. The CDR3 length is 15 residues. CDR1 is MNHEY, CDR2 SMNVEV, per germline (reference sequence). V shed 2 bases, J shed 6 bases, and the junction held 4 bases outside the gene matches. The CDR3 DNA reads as TGTGCCAGCAGTTTAGGGGGGACAGGGGTCAATGAGCAGTTCTTC. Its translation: CASSLGGTGVNEQFF.

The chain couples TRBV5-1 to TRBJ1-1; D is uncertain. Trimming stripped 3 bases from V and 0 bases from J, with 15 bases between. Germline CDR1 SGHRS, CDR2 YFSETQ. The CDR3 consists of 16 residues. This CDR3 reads CASSSGERGLNTEAFF. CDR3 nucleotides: TGCGCCAGCAGCTCCGGGGAAAGAGGGCTGAACACTGAAGCTTTCTTT.

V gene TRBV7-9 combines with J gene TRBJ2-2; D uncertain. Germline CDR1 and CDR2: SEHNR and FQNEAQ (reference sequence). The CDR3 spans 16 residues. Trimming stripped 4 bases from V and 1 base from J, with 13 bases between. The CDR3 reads CASSSQRTMNTGELFF. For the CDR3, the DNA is TGTGCCAGCAGCTCCCAGAGGACGATGAACACCGGGGAGCTGTTTTTT.

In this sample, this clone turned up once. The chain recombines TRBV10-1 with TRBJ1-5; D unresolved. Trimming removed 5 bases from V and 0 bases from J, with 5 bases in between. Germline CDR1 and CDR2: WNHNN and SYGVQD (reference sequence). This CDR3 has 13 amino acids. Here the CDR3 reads CASSQDSNQPQHF. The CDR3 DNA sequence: TGCGCCAGCAGTCAGGATAGCAATCAGCCCCAGCATTTT.

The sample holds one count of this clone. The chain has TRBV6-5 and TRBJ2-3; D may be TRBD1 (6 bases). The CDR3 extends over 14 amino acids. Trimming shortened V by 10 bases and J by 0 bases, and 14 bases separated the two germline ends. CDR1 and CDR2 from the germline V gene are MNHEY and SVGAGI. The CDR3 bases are TGTGCCACCCGAGGACAGTTTAGCACAGATACGCAGTATTTT. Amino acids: CATRGQFSTDTQYF.

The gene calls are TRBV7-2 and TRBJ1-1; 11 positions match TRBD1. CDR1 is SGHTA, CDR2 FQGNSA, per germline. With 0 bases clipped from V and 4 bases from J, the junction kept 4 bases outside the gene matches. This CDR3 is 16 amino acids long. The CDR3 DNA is TGTGCCAGCAGCTTAGCGCCGGACAGGGGGCGCACTGAAGCTTTCTTT. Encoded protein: CASSLAPDRGRTEAFF.

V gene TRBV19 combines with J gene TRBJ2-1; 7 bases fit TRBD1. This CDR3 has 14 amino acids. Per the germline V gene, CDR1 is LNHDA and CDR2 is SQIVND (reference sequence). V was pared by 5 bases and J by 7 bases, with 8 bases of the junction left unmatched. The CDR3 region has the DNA TGTGCCAGTAGTCTCGGACAGGTCGGGAATGAGCAGTTCTTC. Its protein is CASSLGQVGNEQFF. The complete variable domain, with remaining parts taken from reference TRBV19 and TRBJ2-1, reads DGGITQSPKYLFRKEGQNVTLSCEQNLNHDAMYWYRQDPGQGLRLIYYSQIVNDFQKGDIAEGYSVSREKKESFPLTVTSAQKNPTAFYLCASSLGQVGNEQFFGPGTRLTVL.

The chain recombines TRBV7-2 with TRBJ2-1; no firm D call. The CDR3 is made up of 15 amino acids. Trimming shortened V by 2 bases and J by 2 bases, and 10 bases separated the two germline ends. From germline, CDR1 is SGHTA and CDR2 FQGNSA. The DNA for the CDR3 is TGTGCCAGCAGCTTACGGGCTACAACCTACAATGAGCAGTTCTTC. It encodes CASSLRATTYNEQFF. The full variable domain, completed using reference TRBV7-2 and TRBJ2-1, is GAGVSQSPSNKVTEKGKDVELRCDPISGHTALYWYRQSLGQGLEFLIYFQGNSAPDKSGLPSDRFSAERTGGSVSTLTIQRTQQEDSAVYLCASSLRATTYNEQFFGPGTRLTVL.

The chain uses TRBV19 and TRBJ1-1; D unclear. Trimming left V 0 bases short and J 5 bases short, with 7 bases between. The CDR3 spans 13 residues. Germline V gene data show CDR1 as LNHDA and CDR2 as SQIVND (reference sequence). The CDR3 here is CASSIDGETEAFF. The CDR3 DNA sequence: TGTGCCAGTAGTATAGACGGGGAAACTGAAGCTTTCTTT.

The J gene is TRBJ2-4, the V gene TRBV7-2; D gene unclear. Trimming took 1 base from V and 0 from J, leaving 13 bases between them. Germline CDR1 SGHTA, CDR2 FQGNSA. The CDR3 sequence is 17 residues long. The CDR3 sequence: CASSLESAPLAKNIQYF. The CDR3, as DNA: TGTGCCAGCAGCTTAGAGTCGGCTCCTCTAGCCAAAAACATTCAGTACTTC. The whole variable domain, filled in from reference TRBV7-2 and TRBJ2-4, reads GAGVSQSPSNKVTEKGKDVELRCDPISGHTALYWYRQSLGQGLEFLIYFQGNSAPDKSGLPSDRFSAERTGGSVSTLTIQRTQQEDSAVYLCASSLESAPLAKNIQYFGAGTRLSVL.